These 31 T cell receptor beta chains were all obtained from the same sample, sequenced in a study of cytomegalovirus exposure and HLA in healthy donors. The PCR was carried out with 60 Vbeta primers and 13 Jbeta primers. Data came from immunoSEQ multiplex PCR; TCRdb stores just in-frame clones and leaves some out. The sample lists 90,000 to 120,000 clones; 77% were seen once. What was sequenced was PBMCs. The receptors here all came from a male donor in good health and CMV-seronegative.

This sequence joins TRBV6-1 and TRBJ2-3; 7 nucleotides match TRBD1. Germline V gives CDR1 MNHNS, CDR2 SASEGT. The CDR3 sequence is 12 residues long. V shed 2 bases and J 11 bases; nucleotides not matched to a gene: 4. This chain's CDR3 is CASSEPGQEQYF. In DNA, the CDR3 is TGTGCCAGCAGTGAACCCGGACAGGAGCAGTATTTT.

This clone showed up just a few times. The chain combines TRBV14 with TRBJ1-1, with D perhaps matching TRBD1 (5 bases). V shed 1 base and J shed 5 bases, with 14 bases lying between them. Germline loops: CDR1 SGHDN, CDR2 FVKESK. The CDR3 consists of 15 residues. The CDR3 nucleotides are TGTGCCAGCAGCCAAGTTAAAGGGGCTTGGACTGAAGCTTTCTTT. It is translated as CASSQVKGAWTEAFF.

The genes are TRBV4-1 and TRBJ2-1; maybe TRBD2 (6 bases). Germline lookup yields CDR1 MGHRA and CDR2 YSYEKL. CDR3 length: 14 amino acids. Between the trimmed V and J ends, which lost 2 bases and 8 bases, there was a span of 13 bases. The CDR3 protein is CASSQRDGSYEQFF. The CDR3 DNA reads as TGCGCCAGCAGCCAACGGGACGGGAGCTATGAGCAGTTCTTC.

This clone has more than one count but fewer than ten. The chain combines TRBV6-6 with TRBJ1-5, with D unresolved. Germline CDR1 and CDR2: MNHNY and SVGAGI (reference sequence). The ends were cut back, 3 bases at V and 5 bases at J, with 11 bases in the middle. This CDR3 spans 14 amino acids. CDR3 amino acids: CASSYEAAYQPQHF. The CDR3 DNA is TGTGCCAGCAGTTATGAGGCAGCCTATCAGCCCCAGCATTTT.

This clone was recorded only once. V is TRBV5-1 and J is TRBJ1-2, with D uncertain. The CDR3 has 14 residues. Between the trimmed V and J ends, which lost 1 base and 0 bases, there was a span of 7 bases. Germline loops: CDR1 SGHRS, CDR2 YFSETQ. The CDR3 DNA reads TGCGCCAGCAGCTTGTTTAATACTAACTATGGCTACACCTTC. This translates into CASSLFNTNYGYTF.

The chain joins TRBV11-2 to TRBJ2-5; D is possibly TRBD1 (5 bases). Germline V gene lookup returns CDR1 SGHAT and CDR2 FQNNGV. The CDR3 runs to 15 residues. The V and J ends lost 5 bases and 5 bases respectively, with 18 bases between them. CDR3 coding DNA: TGTGCCAGCAGCATAGGGGCAGGGCAAGGGGAGACCCAGTACTTC. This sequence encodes CASSIGAGQGETQYF.

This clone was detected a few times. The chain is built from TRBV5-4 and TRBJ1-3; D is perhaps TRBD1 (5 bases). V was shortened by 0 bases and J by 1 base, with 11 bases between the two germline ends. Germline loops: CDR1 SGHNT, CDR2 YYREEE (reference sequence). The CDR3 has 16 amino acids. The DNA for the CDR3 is TGTGCCAGCAGCTTGGCCCAATCAGGGTCTGGAAACACCATATATTTT. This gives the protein CASSLAQSGSGNTIYF.

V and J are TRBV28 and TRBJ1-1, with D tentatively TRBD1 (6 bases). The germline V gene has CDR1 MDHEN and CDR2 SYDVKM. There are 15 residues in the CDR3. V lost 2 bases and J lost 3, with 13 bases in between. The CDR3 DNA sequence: TGTGCCAGCAGTTTACAGGGGATGTTGTACACTGAAGCTTTCTTT. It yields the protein CASSLQGMLYTEAFF. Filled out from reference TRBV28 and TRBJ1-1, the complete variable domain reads DVKVTQSSRYLVKRTGEKVFLECVQDMDHENMFWYRQDPGLGLRLIYFSYDVKMKEKGDIPEGYSVSREKKERFSLILESASTNQTSMYLCASSLQGMLYTEAFFGQGTRLTVV.

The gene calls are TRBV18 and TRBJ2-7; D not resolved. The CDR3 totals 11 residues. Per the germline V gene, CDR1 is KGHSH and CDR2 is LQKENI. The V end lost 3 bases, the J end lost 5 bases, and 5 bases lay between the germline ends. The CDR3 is CASSPDNEQYF. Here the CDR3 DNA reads TGTGCCAGCTCACCTGACAACGAGCAGTACTTC.

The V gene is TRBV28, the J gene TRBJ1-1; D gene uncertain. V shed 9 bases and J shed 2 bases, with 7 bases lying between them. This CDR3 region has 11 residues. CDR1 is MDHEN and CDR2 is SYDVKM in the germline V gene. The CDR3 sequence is CASIYNTEAFF. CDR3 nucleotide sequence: TGTGCCAGTATTTATAACACTGAAGCTTTCTTT.

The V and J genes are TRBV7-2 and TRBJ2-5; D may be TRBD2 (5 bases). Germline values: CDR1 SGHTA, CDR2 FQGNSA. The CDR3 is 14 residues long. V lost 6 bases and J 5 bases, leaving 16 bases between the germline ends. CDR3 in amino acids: CASSLWSTGETQYF. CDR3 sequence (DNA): TGTGCCAGCAGTCTATGGAGTACGGGGGAGACCCAGTACTTC. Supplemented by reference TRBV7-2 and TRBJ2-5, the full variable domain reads GAGVSQSPSNKVTEKGKDVELRCDPISGHTALYWYRQSLGQGLEFLIYFQGNSAPDKSGLPSDRFSAERTGGSVSTLTIQRTQQEDSAVYLCASSLWSTGETQYFGPGTRLLVL.

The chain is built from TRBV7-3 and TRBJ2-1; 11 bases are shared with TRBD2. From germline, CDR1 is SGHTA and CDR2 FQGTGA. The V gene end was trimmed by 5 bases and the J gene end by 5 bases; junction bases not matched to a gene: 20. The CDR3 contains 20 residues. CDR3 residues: CASSQKGLAEKYLGHNEQFF. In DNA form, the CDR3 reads TGTGCCAGCAGCCAAAAGGGACTAGCGGAGAAGTATTTGGGCCACAATGAGCAGTTCTTC.

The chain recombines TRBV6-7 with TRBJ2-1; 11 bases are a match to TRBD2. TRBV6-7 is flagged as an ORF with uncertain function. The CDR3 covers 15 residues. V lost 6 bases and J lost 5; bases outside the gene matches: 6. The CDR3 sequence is CASSLTSGIDNEQFF. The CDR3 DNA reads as TGTGCCAGCAGCCTGACTAGCGGGATCGACAATGAGCAGTTCTTC.

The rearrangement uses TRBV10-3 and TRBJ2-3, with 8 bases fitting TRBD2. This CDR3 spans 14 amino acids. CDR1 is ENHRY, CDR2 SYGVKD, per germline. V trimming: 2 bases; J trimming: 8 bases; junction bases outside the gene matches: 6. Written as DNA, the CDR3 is TGTGCCATCAGTGAGGCGACTAGCGTGGGTACGCAGTATTTT. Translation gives CAISEATSVGTQYF.

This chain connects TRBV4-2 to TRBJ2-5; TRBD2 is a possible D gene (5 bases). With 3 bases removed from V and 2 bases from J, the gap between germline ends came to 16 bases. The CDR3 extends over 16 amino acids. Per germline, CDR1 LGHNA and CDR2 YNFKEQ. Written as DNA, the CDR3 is TGTGCCAGCAGCCAGTCCAACTGGGAGATTCAAGAGACCCAGTACTTC. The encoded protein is CASSQSNWEIQETQYF.

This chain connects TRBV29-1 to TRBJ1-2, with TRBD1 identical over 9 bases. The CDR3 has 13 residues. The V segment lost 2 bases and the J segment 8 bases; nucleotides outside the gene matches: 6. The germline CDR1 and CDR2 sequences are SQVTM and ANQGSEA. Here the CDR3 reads CSVEIGQGLGYTF. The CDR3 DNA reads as TGCAGCGTTGAAATTGGACAGGGGCTAGGCTACACCTTC. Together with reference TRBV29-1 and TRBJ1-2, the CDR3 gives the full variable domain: SAVISQKPSRDICQRGTSLTIQCQVDSQVTMMFWYRQQPGQSLTLIATANQGSEATYESGFVIDKFPISRPNLTFSTLTVSNMSPEDSSIYLCSVEIGQGLGYTFGSGTRLTVV.

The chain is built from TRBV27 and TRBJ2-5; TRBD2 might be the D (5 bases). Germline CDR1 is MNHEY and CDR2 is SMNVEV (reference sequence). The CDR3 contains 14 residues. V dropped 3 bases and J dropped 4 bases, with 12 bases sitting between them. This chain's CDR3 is CASSLYGGRETQYF. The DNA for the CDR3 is TGTGCCAGCAGTTTGTACGGAGGCCGAGAGACCCAGTACTTC.

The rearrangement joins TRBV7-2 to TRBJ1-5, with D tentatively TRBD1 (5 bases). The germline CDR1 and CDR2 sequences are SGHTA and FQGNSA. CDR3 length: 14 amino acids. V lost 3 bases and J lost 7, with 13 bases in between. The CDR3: CASSFPGQGQPQHF. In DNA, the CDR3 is TGTGCCAGCAGCTTCCCAGGGCAGGGCCAGCCCCAGCATTTT.

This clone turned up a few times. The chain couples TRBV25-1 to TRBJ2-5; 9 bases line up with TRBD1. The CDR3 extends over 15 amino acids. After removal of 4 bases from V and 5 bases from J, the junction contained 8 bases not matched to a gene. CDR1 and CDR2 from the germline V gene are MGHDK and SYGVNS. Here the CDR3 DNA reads TGTGCCAGCAGTGGCCACAGGGGGCGAACGGAGACCCAGTACTTC. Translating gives CASSGHRGRTETQYF.

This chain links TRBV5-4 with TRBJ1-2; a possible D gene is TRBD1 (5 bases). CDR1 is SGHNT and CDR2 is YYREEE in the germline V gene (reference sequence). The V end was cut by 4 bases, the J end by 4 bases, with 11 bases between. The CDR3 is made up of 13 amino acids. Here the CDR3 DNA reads TGTGCCAGCAGCCCGGACAAGAGCTATGGCTACACCTTC. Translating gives CASSPDKSYGYTF.

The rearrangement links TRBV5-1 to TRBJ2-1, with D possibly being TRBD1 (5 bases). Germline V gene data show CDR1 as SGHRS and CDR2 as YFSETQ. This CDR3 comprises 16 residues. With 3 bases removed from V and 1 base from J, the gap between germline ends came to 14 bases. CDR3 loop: CASSYSVTGSYNEQFF. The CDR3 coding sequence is TGCGCCAGCAGCTACTCGGTCACAGGTTCCTACAATGAGCAGTTCTTC. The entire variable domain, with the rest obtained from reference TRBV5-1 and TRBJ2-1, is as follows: KAGVTQTPRYLIKTRGQQVTLSCSPISGHRSVSWYQQTPGQGLQFLFEYFSETQRNKGNFPGRFSGRQFSNSRSEMNVSTLELGDSALYLCASSYSVTGSYNEQFFGPGTRLTVL.

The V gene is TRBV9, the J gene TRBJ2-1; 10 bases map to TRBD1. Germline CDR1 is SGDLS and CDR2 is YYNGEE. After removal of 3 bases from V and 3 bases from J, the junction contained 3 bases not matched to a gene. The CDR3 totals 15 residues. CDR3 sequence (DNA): TGTGCCAGCAGCGCCGGGACAGGGGACTACAATGAGCAGTTCTTC. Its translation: CASSAGTGDYNEQFF. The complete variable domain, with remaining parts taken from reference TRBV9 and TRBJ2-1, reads DSGVTQTPKHLITATGQRVTLRCSPRSGDLSVYWYQQSLDQGLQFLIQYYNGEERAKGNILERFSAQQFPDLHSELNLSSLELGDSALYFCASSAGTGDYNEQFFGPGTRLTVL.

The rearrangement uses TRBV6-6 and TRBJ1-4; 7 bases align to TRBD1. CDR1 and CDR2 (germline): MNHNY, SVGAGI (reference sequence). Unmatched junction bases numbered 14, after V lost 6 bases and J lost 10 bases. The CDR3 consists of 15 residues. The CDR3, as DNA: TGTGCCAGCAGCCCGACGACAGGGTTTGTAGGAAAACTGTTTTTT. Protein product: CASSPTTGFVGKLFF.

CDR3 nucleotides: TGTGCCAGCAGCCCGGGTGGCGAGCAGTACTTC. This gives the protein CASSPGGEQYF. The chain recombines TRBV7-8 with TRBJ2-7; D is unresolved. The CDR3 is 11 residues long. V was pared by 5 bases and J by 6 bases, with 8 bases between. From germline, CDR1 is SGHVS and CDR2 FQNEAQ.

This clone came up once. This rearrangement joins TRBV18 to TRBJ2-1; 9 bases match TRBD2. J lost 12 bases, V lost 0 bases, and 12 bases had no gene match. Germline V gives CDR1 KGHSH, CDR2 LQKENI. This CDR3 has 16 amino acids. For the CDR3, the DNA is TGTGCCAGCTCACCACCCGGTTCTAGCGGGATAGTATTGCAGTTCTTC. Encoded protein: CASSPPGSSGIVLQFF.

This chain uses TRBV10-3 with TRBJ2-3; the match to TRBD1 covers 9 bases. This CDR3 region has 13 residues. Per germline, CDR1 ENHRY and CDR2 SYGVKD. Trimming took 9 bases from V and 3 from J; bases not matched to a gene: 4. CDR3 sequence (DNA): TGTGCCATTGGGACAGGGAGTACAGATACGCAGTATTTT. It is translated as CAIGTGSTDTQYF.

As DNA, the CDR3 is TGTGCCAGCAGGCTGACAGGGAACACTGAAGCTTTCTTT. Amino acid sequence: CASRLTGNTEAFF. The J gene is TRBJ1-1, the V gene TRBV7-9; D possibly corresponds to TRBD1 (6 bases). Germline assignment: CDR1 SEHNR and CDR2 FQNEAQ (reference sequence). CDR3 length: 13 residues. V dropped 6 bases and J dropped 1 base, with 9 bases sitting between them. The whole variable domain, remainder taken from reference TRBV7-9 and TRBJ1-1, is DTGVSQNPRHKITKRGQNVTFRCDPISEHNRLYWYRQTLGQGPEFLTYFQNEAQLEKSRLLSDRFSAERPKGSFSTLEIQRTEQGDSAMYLCASRLTGNTEAFFGQGTRLTVV.

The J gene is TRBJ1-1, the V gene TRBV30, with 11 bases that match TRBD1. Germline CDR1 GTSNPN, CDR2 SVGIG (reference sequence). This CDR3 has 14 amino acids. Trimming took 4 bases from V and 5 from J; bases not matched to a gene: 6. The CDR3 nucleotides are TGTGCCTGGACCTTGGGACAGGGGGTTACTGAAGCTTTCTTT. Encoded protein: CAWTLGQGVTEAFF.

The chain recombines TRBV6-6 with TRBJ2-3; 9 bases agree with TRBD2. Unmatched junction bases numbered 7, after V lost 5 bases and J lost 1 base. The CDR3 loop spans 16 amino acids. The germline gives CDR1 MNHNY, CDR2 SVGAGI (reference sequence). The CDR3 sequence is CASSLSGSWRTDTQYF. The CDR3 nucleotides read TGTGCCAGCAGTCTTAGCGGGAGTTGGCGCACAGATACGCAGTATTTT.

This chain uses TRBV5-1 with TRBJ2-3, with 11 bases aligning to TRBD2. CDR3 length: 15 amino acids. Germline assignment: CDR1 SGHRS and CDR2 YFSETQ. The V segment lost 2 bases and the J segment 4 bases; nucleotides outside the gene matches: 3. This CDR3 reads CASSFSGRAPDTQYF. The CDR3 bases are TGCGCCAGCAGCTTTAGCGGGAGGGCCCCAGATACGCAGTATTTT.

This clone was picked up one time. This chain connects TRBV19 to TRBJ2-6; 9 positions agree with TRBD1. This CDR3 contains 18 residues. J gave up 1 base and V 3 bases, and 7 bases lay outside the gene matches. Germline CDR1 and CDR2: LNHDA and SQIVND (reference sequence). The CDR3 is CASSIDGTGRSGANVLTF. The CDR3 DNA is TGTGCCAGTAGTATCGATGGGACAGGGCGGTCTGGGGCCAACGTCCTGACTTTC.